These 21 T cell receptor beta chains share one sample of origin, sequenced in a study of beta chain features in type 1 diabetes. Study results and caveats: Moderately but significantly shorter TCRB CDR3s were found in Type 1 diabetes patients in all four CD4+ subsets.

Expressed TCRB transcripts were sequenced because the entire RNA isolate underwent reverse transcription. Here immunoSEQ multiplex PCR was the method, and the copy in TCRdb shows in-frame clones only, minus some. The sample carries about 340,000 clones, approximately 13% recorded once. Their antigens remain unidentified. What was sequenced was naive CD4+ T cells from blood. The origin of the receptors is a young woman with type 1 diabetes.

This clone was counted between two and nine times. The genes are TRBV6-1 and TRBJ2-7; 11 nucleotides align to TRBD2. The CDR3 extends over 15 amino acids. Looked up from germline, CDR1 is MNHNS and CDR2 is SASEGT. V lost 8 bases to trimming and J lost 0 bases; unmatched junction nucleotides: 6. The CDR3 sequence is CASGTSGGLSYEQYV. CDR3 bases: TGTGCCAGCGGGACTAGCGGAGGCCTCTCCTACGAGCAGTACGTC.

The CDR3 spells CASTQGVSYNEQFF. DNA for the CDR3: TGTGCCAGTACCCAGGGGGTCTCCTACAATGAGCAGTTCTTC. V usage is TRBV19 and J usage is TRBJ2-1; the match to TRBD1 covers 7 bases. CDR3 length: 14 residues. V was clipped by 7 bases and J by 0 bases; unmatched bases: 3. CDR1 and CDR2 (germline): LNHDA, SQIVND (reference sequence).

A few counts support this clone. The CDR3 region is CAWSEVRFKAFF. CDR3 coding DNA: TGTGCCTGGAGTGAAGTCAGATTTAAAGCTTTCTTT. The V and J genes are TRBV30 and TRBJ1-1; D call uncertain. The germline CDR1 and CDR2 sequences are GTSNPN and SVGIG (reference sequence). V shed 1 base and J shed 9 bases, with 12 bases lying between them. The CDR3 totals 12 residues.

The chain recombines TRBV30 with TRBJ2-5; 11 bases agree with TRBD2. CDR3 length: 13 amino acids. V shed 3 bases, J shed 4 bases, and the junction held 1 base outside the gene matches. In germline, CDR1 is GTSNPN, CDR2 SVGIG (reference sequence). CDR3 in amino acids: CAWSGLAGETQYF. CDR3 bases: TGTGCCTGGAGCGGACTAGCGGGAGAGACCCAGTACTTC.

Only a few counts were recorded for this clone. The chain employs TRBV7-2 and TRBJ2-1, with no clear D. The CDR3 length is 14 residues. Germline values: CDR1 SGHTA, CDR2 FQGNSA. V gave up 2 bases and J gave up 7 bases, with 12 bases separating them. The CDR3 reads CASSLSFLRNEQFF. In DNA, the CDR3 is TGTGCCAGCAGCTTAAGTTTTCTGAGAAATGAGCAGTTCTTC.

On this clone itself: At the DNA level, this CDR3 is encoded by other sequences in the same sample as well. The chain links TRBV9 to TRBJ2-2; D call uncertain. V gave up 0 bases and J gave up 7 bases, with 4 bases separating them. In germline, CDR1 is SGDLS, CDR2 YYNGEE. The CDR3 is made up of 12 amino acids. As DNA, the CDR3 is TGTGCCAGCAGCGTAGGCGGCGGGGAGCTGTTTTTT. It translates to CASSVGGGELFF.

This clone has just a few counts. V gene TRBV28 combines with J gene TRBJ1-1; 7 bases align to TRBD1. J was trimmed by 4 bases and V by 5 bases; bases with no gene match: 4. Germline assignment: CDR1 MDHEN and CDR2 SYDVKM. This CDR3 contains 13 residues. For the CDR3, the DNA is TGTGCCAGCAGTCAGGGGGGTCGCACTGAAGCTTTCTTT. Translation: CASSQGGRTEAFF.

The sample holds a few counts of this clone. The chain is built from TRBV6-5 and TRBJ2-3; maybe TRBD2 (5 bases). The CDR3 consists of 13 residues. V gave up 6 bases and J gave up 8 bases, with 15 bases separating them. Germline V gene lookup returns CDR1 MNHEY and CDR2 SVGAGI. The CDR3 sequence: CASRVSVRGTQYF. In nucleotides, the CDR3 is TGTGCCAGCAGGGTCAGTGTTCGGGGTACGCAGTATTTT.

This clone was observed a few times. The chain couples TRBV9 to TRBJ2-3; tentatively, D is TRBD2 (6 bases). The CDR3 has 16 residues. V lost 5 bases to trimming and J lost 4 bases, with 20 bases between them. Germline loops: CDR1 SGDLS, CDR2 YYNGEE. The CDR3 region is CASSRTGTPASDTQYF. The CDR3 coding sequence is TGTGCCAGCAGTCGAACCGGGACTCCCGCGTCAGATACGCAGTATTTT.

This clone has a handful of counts. The V and J genes are TRBV5-1 and TRBJ1-1; no reliable D call. CDR1 is SGHRS, CDR2 YFSETQ, per germline. V dropped 7 bases and J dropped 1 base, with 14 bases sitting between them. The CDR3 is 14 amino acids. Here the CDR3 DNA reads TGCGCCAGCGCCAGCCAGGTAACGAACACTGAAGCTTTCTTT. Protein sequence: CASASQVTNTEAFF.

The chain couples TRBV4-3 to TRBJ1-4; maybe TRBD1 (6 bases). Trimming shortened V by 0 bases and J by 13 bases, and 18 bases separated the two germline ends. This CDR3 region has 15 residues. Germline CDR1 LGHNA, CDR2 YSLEER. The DNA for the CDR3 is TGCGCCAGCAGCCAAGAGGGCGCGGGGGGCTTAAGACTGTTTTTT. Amino acids: CASSQEGAGGLRLFF.

This clone has only a few counts. The V gene is TRBV21-1, the J gene TRBJ2-5; the D segment call TRBD2 is taken from the table without a DNA check. TRBV21-1 constitutes a pseudogene. The CDR3 extends over 19 amino acids. CDR3 DNA: TGTGCCAGCAGCAAAGTTGCCGGGACTAGCGGGAGAATGGGAGAGACCCAGTACTTC. Its protein is CASSKVAGTSGRMGETQYF.

Only a few counts were recorded for this clone. The V and J genes are TRBV9 and TRBJ2-5; D not resolved. CDR3 length equals 16 residues. The V and J ends lost 2 bases and 2 bases respectively, with 16 bases between them. Per germline, CDR1 SGDLS and CDR2 YYNGEE. The CDR3 here is CASSVLASGPQETQYF. The CDR3 DNA follows: TGTGCCAGCAGCGTCCTCGCCTCCGGTCCTCAAGAGACCCAGTACTTC.

This clone has just one count. The CDR3 DNA sequence: TGTGCCGGCAACAGGGAGCAAAGCACTGAAGCTTTCTTT. As protein: CAGNREQSTEAFF. The V and J genes are TRBV2 and TRBJ1-1, with TRBD1 as a possible D gene (6 bases). V was pared by 11 bases and J by 4 bases, with 17 bases between. Germline loops: CDR1 SNHLY, CDR2 FYNNEI. This CDR3 spans 13 amino acids.

CDR3 nucleotides: TGTGCCAGCTCACCACCGATAGGGTCAGGGGGGACCTACAATGAGCAGTTCTTC. Translated, it gives CASSPPIGSGGTYNEQFF. This rearrangement joins TRBV18 to TRBJ2-1; D is perhaps TRBD1 (7 bases). The CDR3 is made up of 18 amino acids. Trimming took off 0 bases at V and 2 bases at J, with 17 bases between the two ends. The germline CDR1 and CDR2 sequences are KGHSH and LQKENI.

V is TRBV4-2 and J is TRBJ2-1; 7 bases are a match to TRBD2. This CDR3 is built from 17 residues. CDR1 and CDR2 (germline): LGHNA, YNFKEQ. Trimming took 1 base from V and 0 from J; bases not matched to a gene: 6. CDR3 loop: CASSQVPRGSSYNEQFF. As DNA, the CDR3 is TGTGCCAGCAGCCAAGTACCACGCGGGAGCTCCTACAATGAGCAGTTCTTC.

This clone was counted a few times. This chain links TRBV18 with TRBJ2-5; 10 nucleotides align to TRBD2. Germline CDR1 and CDR2: KGHSH and LQKENI. The CDR3 has 15 residues. With V trimmed by 2 bases and J by 1 base, 1 base remained unmatched. The CDR3 DNA follows: TGTGCCAGCTCACCAAGGACTAGCGGCCAAGAGACCCAGTACTTC. Its translation: CASSPRTSGQETQYF. Complete variable domain (other parts from reference TRBV18 and TRBJ2-5): NAGVMQNPRHLVRRRGQEARLRCSPMKGHSHVYWYRQLPEEGLKFMVYLQKENIIDESGMPKERFSAEFPKEGPSILRIQQVVRGDSAAYFCASSPRTSGQETQYFGPGTRLLVL.

This clone occurred a few times. The chain has TRBV7-6 and TRBJ1-5; 9 bases are shared with TRBD1. This CDR3 contains 19 residues. The germline V gene encodes CDR1 SGHVS and CDR2 FNYEAQ. Trimming at V came to 7 bases and at J to 0 bases, leaving 16 bases not matched to a gene. The DNA of the CDR3 is TGTGCCAGCAACACCCATATGGACAGGGGAGTCTGTAGCAATCAGCCCCAGCATTTT. The encoded protein is CASNTHMDRGVCSNQPQHF.

CDR3 DNA: TGCGCCGTACGAGAACTAGCGACAGATACGCAGTATTTT. It codes for CAVRELATDTQYF. V is TRBV5-1 and J is TRBJ2-3; 7 positions agree with TRBD2. CDR1 and CDR2 from the germline V gene are SGHRS and YFSETQ. The CDR3 covers 13 residues. J gave up 3 bases and V 10 bases, and 8 bases lay outside the gene matches.

V and J are TRBV6-5 and TRBJ2-1, with D possibly TRBD2 on 6 matching bases. Looked up from germline, CDR1 is MNHEY and CDR2 is SVGAGI. Trimming removed 8 bases from V and 4 bases from J, with 15 bases in between. The CDR3 loop spans 14 amino acids. DNA for the CDR3: TGTGCCAGCCGACAGCCGGGGGTATACAATGAGCAGTTCTTC. Its translation: CASRQPGVYNEQFF.

J is TRBJ2-3 and V is TRBV30, with 7 bases fitting TRBD2. This CDR3 region has 16 residues. V lost 2 bases, J lost 2 bases, and 10 bases stayed unmatched. Germline CDR1 GTSNPN, CDR2 SVGIG (reference sequence). CDR3 bases: TGTGCCTGGAGTTGGGGCGGGAGCCCCCTCACAGATACGCAGTATTTT. Its protein product is CAWSWGGSPLTDTQYF.